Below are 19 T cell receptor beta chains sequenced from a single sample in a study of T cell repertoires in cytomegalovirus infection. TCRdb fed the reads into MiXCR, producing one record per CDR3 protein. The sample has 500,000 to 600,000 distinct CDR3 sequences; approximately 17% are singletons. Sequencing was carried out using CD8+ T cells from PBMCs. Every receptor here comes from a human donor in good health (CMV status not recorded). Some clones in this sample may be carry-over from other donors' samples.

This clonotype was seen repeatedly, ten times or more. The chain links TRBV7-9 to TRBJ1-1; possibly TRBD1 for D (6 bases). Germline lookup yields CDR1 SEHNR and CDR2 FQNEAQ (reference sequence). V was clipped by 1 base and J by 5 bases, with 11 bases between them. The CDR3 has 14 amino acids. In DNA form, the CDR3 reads TGTGCCAGCAGCTTAGTACAGGGTTGGACTGAAGCTTTCTTT. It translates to CASSLVQGWTEAFF.

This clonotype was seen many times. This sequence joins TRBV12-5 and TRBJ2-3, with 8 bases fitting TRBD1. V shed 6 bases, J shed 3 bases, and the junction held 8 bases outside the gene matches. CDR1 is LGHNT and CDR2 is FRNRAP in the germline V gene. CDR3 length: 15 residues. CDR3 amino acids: CASGPGQGGTDTQYF. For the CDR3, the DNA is TGTGCTAGTGGCCCAGGACAGGGAGGAACAGATACGCAGTATTTT.

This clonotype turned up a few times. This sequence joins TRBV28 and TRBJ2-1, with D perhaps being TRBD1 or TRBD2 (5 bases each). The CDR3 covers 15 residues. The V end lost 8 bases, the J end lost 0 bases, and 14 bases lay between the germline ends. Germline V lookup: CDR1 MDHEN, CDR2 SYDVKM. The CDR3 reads CASRDHKISYNEQFF. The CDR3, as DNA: TGTGCCAGCCGGGACCACAAAATCTCCTACAATGAGCAGTTCTTC.

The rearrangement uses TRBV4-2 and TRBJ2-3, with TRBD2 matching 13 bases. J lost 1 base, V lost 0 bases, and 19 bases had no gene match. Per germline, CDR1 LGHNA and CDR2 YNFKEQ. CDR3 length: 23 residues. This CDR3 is CASSQDRGRLAGGPNLRTDTQYF. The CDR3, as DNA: TGTGCCAGCAGCCAAGATCGGGGGCGACTAGCGGGAGGCCCAAATCTACGCACAGATACGCAGTATTTT.

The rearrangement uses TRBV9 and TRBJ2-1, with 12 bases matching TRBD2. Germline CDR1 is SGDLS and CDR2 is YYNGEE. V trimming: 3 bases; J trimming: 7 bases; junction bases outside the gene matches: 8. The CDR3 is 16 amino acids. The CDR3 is CASSASLAGGHNEQFF. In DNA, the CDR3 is TGTGCCAGCAGCGCCTCACTAGCGGGAGGTCATAATGAGCAGTTCTTC.

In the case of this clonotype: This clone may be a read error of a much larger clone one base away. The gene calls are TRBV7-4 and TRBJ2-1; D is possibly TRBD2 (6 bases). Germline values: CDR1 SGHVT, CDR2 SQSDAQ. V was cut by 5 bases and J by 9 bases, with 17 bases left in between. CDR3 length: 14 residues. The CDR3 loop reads CASSGEDVTLEQFF. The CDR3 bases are TGTGCCAGCAGCGGGGAGGACGTGACACTTGAGCAGTTCTTC.

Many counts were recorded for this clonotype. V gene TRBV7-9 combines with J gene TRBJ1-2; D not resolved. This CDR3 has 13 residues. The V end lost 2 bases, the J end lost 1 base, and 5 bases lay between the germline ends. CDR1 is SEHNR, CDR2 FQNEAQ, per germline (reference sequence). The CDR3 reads CASSLSDNYGYTF. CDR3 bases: TGTGCCAGCAGCTTATCAGATAACTATGGCTACACCTTC.

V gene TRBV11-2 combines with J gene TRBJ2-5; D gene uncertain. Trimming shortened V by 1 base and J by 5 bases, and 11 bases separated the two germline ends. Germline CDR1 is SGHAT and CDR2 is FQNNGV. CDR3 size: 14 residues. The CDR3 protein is CASSLGWVGETQYF. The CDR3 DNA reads TGTGCCAGCAGCTTAGGTTGGGTCGGGGAGACCCAGTACTTC.

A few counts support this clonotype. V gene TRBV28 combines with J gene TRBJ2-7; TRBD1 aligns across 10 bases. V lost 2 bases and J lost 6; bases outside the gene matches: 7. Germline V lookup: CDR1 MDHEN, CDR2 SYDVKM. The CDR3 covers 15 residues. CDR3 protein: CASSLGTGVGREQYF. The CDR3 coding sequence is TGTGCCAGCAGTTTAGGGACAGGGGTAGGTCGCGAGCAGTACTTC.

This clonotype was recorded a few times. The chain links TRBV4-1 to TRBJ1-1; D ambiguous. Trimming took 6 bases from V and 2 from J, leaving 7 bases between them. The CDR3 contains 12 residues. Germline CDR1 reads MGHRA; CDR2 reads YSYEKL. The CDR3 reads CASREYNTEAFF. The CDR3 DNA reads TGCGCCAGCAGGGAATATAACACTGAAGCTTTCTTT.

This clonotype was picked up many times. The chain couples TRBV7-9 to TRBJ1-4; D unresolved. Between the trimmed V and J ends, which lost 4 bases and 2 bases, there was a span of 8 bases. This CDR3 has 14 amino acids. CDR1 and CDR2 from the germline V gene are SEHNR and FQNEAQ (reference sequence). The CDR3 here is CASSWGGTNEKLFF. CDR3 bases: TGTGCCAGCAGCTGGGGAGGGACTAATGAAAAACTGTTTTTT.

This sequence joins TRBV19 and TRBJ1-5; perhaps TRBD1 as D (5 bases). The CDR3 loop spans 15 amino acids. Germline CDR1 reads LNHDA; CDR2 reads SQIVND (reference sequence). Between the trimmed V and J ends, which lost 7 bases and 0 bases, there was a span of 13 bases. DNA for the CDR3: TGTGCCAGTACAGGGAAGGCGGTTAGCAATCAGCCCCAGCATTTT. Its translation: CASTGKAVSNQPQHF.

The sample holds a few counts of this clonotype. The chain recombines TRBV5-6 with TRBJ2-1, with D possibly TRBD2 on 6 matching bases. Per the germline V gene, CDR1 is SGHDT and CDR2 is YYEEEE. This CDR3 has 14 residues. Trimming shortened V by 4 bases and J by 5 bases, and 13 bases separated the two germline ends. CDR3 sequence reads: CASSLYLADNEQFF. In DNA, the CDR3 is TGTGCCAGCAGCCTGTATTTAGCGGACAATGAGCAGTTCTTC.

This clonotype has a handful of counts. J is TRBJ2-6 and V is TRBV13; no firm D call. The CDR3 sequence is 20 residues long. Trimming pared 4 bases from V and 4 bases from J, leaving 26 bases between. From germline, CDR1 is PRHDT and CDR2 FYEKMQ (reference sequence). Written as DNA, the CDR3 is TGTGCCAGCAGCTACCACTCCTTCCCGGGCCTGGAAATGGGGGCCAACGTCCTGACTTTC. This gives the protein CASSYHSFPGLEMGANVLTF.

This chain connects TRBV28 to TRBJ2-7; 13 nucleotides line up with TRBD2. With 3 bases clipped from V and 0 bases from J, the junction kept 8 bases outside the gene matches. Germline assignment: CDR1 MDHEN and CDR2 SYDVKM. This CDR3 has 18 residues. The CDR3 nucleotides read TGTGCCAGCAGTTTGCGACTAGCGGGAGGCCTTATCTCCTACGAGCAGTACTTC. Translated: CASSLRLAGGLISYEQYF.

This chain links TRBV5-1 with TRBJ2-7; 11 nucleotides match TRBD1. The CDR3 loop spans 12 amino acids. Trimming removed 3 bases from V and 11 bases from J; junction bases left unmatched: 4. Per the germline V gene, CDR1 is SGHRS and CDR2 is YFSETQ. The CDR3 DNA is TGCGCCAGCAGCTCCGGGACAGGGGGAGAGTACTTC. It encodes CASSSGTGGEYF.

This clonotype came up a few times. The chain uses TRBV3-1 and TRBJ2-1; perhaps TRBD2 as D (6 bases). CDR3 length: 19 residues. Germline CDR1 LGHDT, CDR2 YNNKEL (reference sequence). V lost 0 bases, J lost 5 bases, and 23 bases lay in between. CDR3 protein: CASSQDLVVVDYPHNEQFF. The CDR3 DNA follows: TGTGCCAGCAGCCAAGATCTTGTAGTAGTGGACTACCCCCACAATGAGCAGTTCTTC.

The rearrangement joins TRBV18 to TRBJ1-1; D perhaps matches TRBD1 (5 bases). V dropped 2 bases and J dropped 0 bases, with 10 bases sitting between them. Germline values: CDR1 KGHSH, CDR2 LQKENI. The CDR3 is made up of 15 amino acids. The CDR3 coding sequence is TGTGCCAGCTCACCAGACGACAGACTGAACACTGAAGCTTTCTTT. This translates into CASSPDDRLNTEAFF.

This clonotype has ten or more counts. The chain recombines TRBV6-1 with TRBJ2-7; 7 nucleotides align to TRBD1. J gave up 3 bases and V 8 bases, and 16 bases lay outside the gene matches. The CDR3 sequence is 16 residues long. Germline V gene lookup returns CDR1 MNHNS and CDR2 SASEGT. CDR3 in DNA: TGTGCCAGCCTCCATAGGGCAGGGGGAAGTCGCTACGAGCAGTACTTC. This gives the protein CASLHRAGGSRYEQYF.